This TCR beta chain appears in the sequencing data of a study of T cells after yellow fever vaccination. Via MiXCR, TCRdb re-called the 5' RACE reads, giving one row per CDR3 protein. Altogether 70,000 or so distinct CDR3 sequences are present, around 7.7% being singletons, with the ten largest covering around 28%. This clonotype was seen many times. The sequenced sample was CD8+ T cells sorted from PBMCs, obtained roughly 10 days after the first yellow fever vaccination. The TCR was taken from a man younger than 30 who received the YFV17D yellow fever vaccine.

CDR3 DNA: TGCAGTGCTAGAGGGACTAGCGGGGGGATTACCGGGGAGCTGTTTTTT. Residues: CSARGTSGGITGELFF. The chain links TRBV20-1 to TRBJ2-2, with 14 bases lining up with TRBD2. Germline lookup yields CDR1 DFQATT and CDR2 SNEGSKA (reference sequence). Trimming took 1 base from V and 5 from J; bases not matched to a gene: 3. CDR3 length: 16 residues.